This T cell receptor beta chain emerged from a study of tumor and adjacent non-tumor tissue in lung cancer. Study-level information: Patients were aged roughly 30 to 76, 10 men and about five women, stage I to III. On average, productive TCRbeta reads reached roughly 3.9 million per sample.

This sample's RNA came from whole unsorted tissue. Distant lung tissue was collected more than 3 cm away from the tumor edge. The V and J ends lost 1 base and 4 bases respectively, with 16 bases between them. Germline CDR1 is SQVTM and CDR2 is ANQGSEA. The CDR3 sequence is 15 residues long. Study-wide points: Shorter survival was associated with higher TCR diversity in tumors.

On this clonotype: As yet, its antigen is unknown. Likely a read error: the CDR3 ends without its conserved phenylalanine or tryptophan.

A modified ARM-PCR protocol with three rounds of nested PCR amplified TCRbeta. MiXCR, run by TCRdb on the multiplex PCR reads, gives a single entry per CDR3 protein. The sample yields tens of thousands of distinct CDR3 sequences, about 61% seen once. The origin of this receptor is a man between 70 and 80 years old with non-small cell lung cancer. The chain uses TRBV29-1 and TRBJ1-1; weak D call: TRBD1 (6 bases). The source material was distant non-tumor lung tissue. The CDR3 loop reads CSVEAGGRASTEAFL. The CDR3 DNA reads as TGCAGCGTTGAAGCGGGGGGCAGGGCTAGCACTGAAGCTTTCCTT.